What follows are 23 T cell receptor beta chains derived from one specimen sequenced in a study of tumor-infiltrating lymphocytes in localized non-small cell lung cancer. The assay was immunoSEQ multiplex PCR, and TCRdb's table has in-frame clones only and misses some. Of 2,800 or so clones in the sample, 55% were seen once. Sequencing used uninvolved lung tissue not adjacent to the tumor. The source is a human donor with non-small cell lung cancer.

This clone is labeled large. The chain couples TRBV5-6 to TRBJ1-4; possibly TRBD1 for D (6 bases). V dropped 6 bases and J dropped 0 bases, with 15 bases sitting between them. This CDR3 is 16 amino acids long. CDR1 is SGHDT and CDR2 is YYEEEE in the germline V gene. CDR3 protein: CASKVQGLATNEKLFF. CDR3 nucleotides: TGTGCCAGCAAAGTCCAGGGGCTAGCAACTAATGAAAAACTGTTTTTT.

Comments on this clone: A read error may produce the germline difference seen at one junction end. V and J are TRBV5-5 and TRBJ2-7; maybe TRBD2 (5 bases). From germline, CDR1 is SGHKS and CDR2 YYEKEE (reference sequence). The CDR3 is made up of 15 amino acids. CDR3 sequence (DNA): TGTGCCAGCAGCTTGGCACTAGAATTCTCCCACGAGCAGTACTTC. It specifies CASSLALEFSHEQYF.

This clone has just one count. CDR3 protein: CASSPIPGSQETQYF. CDR3 bases: TGTGCCAGCAGTCCCATTCCAGGGAGTCAAGAGACCCAGTACTTC. The V gene is TRBV28, the J gene TRBJ2-5; possibly TRBD1 or TRBD2 for D (5 bases each). V lost 5 bases to trimming and J lost 2 bases, with 15 bases between them. The CDR3 extends over 15 amino acids. Germline CDR1 MDHEN, CDR2 SYDVKM. The full variable domain, completed using reference TRBV28 and TRBJ2-5, is DVKVTQSSRYLVKRTGEKVFLECVQDMDHENMFWYRQDPGLGLRLIYFSYDVKMKEKGDIPEGYSVSREKKERFSLILESASTNQTSMYLCASSPIPGSQETQYFGPGTRLLVL.

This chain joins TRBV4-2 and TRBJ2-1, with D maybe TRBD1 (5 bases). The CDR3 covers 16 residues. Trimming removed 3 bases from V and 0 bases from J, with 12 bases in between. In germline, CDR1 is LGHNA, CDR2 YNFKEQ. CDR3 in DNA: TGTGCCAGCAGCCAGTTAGACAGTCTCTCCTACAATGAGCAGTTCTTC. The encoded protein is CASSQLDSLSYNEQFF.

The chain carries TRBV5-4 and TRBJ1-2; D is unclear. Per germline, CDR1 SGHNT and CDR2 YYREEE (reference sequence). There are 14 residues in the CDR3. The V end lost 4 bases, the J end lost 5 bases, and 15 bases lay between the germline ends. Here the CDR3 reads CASSLGSRGYGYTF. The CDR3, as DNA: TGTGCCAGCAGCCTTGGTAGCCGAGGATATGGCTACACCTTC.

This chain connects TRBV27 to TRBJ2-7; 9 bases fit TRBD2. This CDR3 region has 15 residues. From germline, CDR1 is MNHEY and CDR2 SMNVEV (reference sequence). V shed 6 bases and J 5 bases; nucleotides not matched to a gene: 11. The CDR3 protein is CASSLAGGRNDEQYF. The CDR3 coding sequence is TGTGCCAGCAGCCTGGCGGGAGGGAGGAACGACGAGCAGTACTTC.

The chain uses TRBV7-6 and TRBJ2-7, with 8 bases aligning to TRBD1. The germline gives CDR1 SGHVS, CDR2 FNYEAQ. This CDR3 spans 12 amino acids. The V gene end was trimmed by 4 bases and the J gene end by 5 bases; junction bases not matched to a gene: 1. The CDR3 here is CASSWTGNEQYF. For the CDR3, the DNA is TGTGCCAGCAGCTGGACAGGGAACGAGCAGTACTTC. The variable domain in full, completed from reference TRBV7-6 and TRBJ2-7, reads GAGVSQSPRYKVTKRGQDVALRCDPISGHVSLYWYRQALGQGPEFLTYFNYEAQQDKSGLPNDRFSAERPEGSISTLTIQRTEQRDSAMYRCASSWTGNEQYFGPGTRLTVT.

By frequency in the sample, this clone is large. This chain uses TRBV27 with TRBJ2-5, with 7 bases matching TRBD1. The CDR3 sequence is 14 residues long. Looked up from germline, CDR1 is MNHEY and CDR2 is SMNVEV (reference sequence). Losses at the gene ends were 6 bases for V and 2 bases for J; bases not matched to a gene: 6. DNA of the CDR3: TGTGCCAGCAGACTGACAGGGAATCAAGAGACCCAGTACTTC. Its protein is CASRLTGNQETQYF.

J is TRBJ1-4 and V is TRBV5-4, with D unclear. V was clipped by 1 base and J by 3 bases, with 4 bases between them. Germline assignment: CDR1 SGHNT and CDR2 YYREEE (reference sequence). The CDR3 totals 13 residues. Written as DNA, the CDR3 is TGTGCCAGCAGCTTGAAGTCTAATGAAAAACTGTTTTTT. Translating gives CASSLKSNEKLFF.

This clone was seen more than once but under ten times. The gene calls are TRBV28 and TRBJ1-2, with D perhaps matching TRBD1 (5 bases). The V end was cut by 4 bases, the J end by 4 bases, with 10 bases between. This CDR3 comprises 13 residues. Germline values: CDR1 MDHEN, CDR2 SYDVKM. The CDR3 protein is CASSSRDFYGYTF. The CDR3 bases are TGTGCCAGCAGTTCCCGGGACTTCTATGGCTACACCTTC.

CDR3 sequence reads: CSVGLSLARYEQYF. CDR3 DNA: TGCAGCGTTGGACTATCGCTAGCGCGGTACGAGCAGTACTTC. The V gene is TRBV29-1, the J gene TRBJ2-7; a weak D match, TRBD2 (6 bases). Trimming removed 4 bases from V and 4 bases from J, with 17 bases in between. The length of the CDR3 is 14 residues. Germline V gene lookup returns CDR1 SQVTM and CDR2 ANQGSEA.

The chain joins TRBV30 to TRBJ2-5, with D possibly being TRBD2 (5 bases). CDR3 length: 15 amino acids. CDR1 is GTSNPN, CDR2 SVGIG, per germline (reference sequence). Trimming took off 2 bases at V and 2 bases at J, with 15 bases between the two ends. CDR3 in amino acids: CAWSTGLGRQETQYF. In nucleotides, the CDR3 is TGTGCCTGGAGTACCGGACTTGGACGACAAGAGACCCAGTACTTC.

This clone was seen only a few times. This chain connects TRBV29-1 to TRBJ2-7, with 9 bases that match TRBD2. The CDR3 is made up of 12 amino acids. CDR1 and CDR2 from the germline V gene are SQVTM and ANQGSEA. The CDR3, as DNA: TGCAGTACCACTAGCGGGTCCTACGAGCAGTACTTC. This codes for CSTTSGSYEQYF.

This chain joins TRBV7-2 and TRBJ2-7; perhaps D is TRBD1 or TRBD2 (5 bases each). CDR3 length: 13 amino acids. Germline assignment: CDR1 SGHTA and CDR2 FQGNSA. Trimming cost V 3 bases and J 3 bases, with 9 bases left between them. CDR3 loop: CASSLGPNYEQYF. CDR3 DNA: TGTGCCAGCAGCTTGGGACCGAACTACGAGCAGTACTTC.

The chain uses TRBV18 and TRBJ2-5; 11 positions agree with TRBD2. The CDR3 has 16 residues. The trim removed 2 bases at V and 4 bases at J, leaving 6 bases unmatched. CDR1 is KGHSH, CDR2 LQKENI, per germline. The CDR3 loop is CASSPTGLADPETQYF. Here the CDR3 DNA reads TGTGCCAGCTCACCAACGGGACTAGCGGATCCAGAGACCCAGTACTTC.

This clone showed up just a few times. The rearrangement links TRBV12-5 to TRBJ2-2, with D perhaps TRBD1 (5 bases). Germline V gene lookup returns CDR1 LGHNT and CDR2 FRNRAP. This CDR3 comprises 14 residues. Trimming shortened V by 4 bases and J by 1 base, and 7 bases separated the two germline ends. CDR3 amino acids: CASGSGQNTGELFF. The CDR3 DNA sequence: TGTGCTAGTGGTTCCGGACAGAACACCGGGGAGCTGTTTTTT.

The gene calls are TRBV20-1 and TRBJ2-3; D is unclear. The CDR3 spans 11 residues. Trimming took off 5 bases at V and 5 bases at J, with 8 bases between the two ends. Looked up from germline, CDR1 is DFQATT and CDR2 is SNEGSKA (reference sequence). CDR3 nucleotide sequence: TGCAGTGCTTTGACGGGAGATACGCAGTATTTT. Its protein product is CSALTGDTQYF.

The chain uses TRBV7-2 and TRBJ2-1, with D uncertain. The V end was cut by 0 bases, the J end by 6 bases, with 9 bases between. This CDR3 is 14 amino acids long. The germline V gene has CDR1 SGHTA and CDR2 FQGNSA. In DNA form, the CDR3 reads TGTGCCAGCAGCTTAGCCAGAACGGCCAATGAGCAGTTCTTC. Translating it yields CASSLARTANEQFF.

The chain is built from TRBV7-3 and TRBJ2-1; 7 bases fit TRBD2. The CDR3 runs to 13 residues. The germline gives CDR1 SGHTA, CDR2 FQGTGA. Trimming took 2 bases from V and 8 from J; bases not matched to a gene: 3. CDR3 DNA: TGTGCCAGCAGCTTAGGGGGAGGGGATGAGCAGTTCTTC. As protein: CASSLGGGDEQFF.

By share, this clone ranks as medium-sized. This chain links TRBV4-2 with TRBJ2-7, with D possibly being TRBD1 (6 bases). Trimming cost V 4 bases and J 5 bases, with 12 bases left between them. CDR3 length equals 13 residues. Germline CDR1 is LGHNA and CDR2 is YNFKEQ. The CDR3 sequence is CASSPQGNHEQYF. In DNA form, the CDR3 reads TGTGCCAGCAGCCCACAGGGAAACCACGAGCAGTACTTC.

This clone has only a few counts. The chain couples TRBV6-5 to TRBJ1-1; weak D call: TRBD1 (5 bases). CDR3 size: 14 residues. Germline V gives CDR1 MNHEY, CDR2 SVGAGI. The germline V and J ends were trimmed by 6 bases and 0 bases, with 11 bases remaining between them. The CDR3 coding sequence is TGTGCCAGCAGCAACAGGTTCATGAACACTGAAGCTTTCTTT. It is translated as CASSNRFMNTEAFF.

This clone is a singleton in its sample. CDR3 protein: CAWSSWGGSNTEAFF. The CDR3 nucleotides are TGTGCCTGGAGTTCCTGGGGGGGCAGTAACACTGAAGCTTTCTTT. The chain carries TRBV30 and TRBJ1-1; D might be TRBD1 (6 bases). The CDR3 contains 15 residues. V lost 2 bases and J 2 bases, leaving 15 bases between the germline ends. Germline loops: CDR1 GTSNPN, CDR2 SVGIG (reference sequence).

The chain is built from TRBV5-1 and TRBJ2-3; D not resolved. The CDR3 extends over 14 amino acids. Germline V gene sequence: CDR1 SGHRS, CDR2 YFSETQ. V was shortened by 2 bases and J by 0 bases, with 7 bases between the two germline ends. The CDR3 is CASSFKPSTDTQYF. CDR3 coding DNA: TGCGCCAGCAGCTTCAAGCCTAGCACAGATACGCAGTATTTT.